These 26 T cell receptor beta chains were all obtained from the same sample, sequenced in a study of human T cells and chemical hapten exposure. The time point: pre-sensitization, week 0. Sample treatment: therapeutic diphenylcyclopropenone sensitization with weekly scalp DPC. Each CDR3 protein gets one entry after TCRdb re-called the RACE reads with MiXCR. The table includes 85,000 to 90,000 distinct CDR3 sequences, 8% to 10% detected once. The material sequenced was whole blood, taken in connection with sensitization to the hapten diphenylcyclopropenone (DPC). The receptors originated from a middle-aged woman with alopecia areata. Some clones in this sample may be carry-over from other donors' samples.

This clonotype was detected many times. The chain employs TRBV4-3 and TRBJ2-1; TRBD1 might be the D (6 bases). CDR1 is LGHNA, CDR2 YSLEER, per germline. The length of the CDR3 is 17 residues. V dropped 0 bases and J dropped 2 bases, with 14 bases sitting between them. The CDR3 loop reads CASSQEMSRQAYNEQFF. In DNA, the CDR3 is TGCGCCAGCAGCCAAGAAATGTCGAGACAGGCCTACAATGAGCAGTTCTTC.

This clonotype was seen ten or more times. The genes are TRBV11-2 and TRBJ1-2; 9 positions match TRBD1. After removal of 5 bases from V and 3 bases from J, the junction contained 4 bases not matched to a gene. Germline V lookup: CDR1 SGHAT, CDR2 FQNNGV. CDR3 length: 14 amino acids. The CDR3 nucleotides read TGTGCCAGCAGCCCGGGACAGGGACACTATGGCTACACCTTC. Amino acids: CASSPGQGHYGYTF.

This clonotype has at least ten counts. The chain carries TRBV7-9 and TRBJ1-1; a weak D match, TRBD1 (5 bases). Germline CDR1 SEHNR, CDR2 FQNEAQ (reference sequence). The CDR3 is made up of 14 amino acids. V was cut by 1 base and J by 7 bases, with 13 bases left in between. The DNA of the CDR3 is TGTGCCAGCAGCTTAGAGTGGACACCGTATGAAGCTTTCTTT. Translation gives CASSLEWTPYEAFF.

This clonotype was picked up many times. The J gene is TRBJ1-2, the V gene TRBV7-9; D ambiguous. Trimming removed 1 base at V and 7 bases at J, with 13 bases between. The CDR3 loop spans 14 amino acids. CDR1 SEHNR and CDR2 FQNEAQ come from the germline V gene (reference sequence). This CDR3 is CASSLDGSLVGYTF. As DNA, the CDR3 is TGTGCCAGCAGCTTAGACGGCAGTTTGGTTGGCTACACCTTC.

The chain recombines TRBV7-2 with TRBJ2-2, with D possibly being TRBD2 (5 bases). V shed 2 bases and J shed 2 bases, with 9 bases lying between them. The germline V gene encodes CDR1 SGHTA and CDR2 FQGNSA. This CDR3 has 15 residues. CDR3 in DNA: TGTGCCAGCAGCTTACGGGGATCTAACACCGGGGAGCTGTTTTTT. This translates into CASSLRGSNTGELFF.

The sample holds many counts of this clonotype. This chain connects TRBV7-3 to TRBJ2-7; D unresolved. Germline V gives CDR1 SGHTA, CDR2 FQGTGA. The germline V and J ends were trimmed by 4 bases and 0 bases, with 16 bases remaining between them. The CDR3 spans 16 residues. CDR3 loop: CASSSSGPPSSYEQYF. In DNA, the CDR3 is TGTGCCAGCAGCTCATCCGGACCACCGAGCTCCTACGAGCAGTACTTC.

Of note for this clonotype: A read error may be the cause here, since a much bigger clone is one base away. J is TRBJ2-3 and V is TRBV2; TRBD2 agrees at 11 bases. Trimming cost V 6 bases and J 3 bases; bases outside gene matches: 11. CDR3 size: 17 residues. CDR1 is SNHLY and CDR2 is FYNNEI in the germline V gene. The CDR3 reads CASSDNPSGGPTDTQYF. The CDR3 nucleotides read TGTGCCAGCAGCGATAACCCTAGCGGGGGGCCGACAGATACGCAGTATTTT.

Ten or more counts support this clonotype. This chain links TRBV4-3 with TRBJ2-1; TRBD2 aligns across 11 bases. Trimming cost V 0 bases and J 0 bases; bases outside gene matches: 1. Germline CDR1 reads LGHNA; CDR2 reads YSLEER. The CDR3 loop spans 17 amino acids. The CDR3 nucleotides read TGCGCCAGCAGCCAAGAGGGGACTAGCGGCTCCTACAATGAGCAGTTCTTC. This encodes CASSQEGTSGSYNEQFF.

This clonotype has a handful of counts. CDR3 amino acids: CASSAGQGPTGYTF. The CDR3 region has the DNA TGTGCCAGCAGCGCGGGACAGGGACCAACGGGCTACACCTTC. V gene TRBV13 combines with J gene TRBJ1-2; 9 nucleotides agree with TRBD1. CDR1 is PRHDT and CDR2 is FYEKMQ in the germline V gene (reference sequence). The J segment lost 8 bases and the V segment lost 5 bases, leaving 9 bases of the junction unmatched. CDR3 length equals 14 residues.

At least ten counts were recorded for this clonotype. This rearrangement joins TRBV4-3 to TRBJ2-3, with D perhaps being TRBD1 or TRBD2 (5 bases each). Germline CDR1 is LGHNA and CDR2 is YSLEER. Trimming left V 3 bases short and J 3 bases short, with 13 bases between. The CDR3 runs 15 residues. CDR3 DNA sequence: TGCGCCAGCAGCCACCAGGGAGTTTGGACAGATACGCAGTATTTT. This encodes CASSHQGVWTDTQYF.

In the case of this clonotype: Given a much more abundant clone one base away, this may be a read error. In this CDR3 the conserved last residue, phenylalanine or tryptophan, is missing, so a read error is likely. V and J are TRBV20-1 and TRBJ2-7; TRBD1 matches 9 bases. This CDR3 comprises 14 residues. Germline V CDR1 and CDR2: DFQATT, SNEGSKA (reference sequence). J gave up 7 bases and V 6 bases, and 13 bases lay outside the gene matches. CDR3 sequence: CSAQVRDRVWEQYS. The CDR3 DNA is TGCAGTGCCCAGGTCCGGGACAGGGTATGGGAGCAGTACTCC.

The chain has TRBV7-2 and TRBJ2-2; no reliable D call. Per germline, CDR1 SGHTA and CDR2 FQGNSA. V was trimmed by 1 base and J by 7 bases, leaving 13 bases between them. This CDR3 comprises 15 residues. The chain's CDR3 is CASSLGATGSGELFF. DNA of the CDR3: TGTGCCAGCAGCTTAGGGGCGACCGGCAGCGGGGAGCTGTTTTTT.

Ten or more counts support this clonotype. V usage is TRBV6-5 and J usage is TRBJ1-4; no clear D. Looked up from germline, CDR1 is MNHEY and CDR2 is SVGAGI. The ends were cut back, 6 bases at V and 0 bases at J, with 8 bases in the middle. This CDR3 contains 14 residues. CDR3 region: CASSQSATNEKLFF. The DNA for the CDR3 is TGTGCCAGCAGCCAATCCGCAACTAATGAAAAACTGTTTTTT.

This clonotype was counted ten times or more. The CDR3 nucleotides are TGTGCCAGCAGGACAGGGGGATACACCGGGGAGCTGTTTTTT. Translation: CASRTGGYTGELFF. The rearrangement links TRBV28 to TRBJ2-2; TRBD1 agrees at 9 bases. Germline CDR1 reads MDHEN; CDR2 reads SYDVKM. The CDR3 consists of 14 residues. J was trimmed by 3 bases and V by 6 bases; bases with no gene match: 2. Combining the CDR3 with reference TRBV28 and TRBJ2-2 gives the whole variable domain DVKVTQSSRYLVKRTGEKVFLECVQDMDHENMFWYRQDPGLGLRLIYFSYDVKMKEKGDIPEGYSVSREKKERFSLILESASTNQTSMYLCASRTGGYTGELFFGEGSRLTVL.

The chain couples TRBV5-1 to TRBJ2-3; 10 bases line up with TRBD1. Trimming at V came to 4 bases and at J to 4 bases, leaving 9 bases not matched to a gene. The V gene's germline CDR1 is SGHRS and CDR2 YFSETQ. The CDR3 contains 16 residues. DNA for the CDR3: TGCGCCAGCAGCCCCCAAGGACAGGGGGTGGCAGATACGCAGTATTTT. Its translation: CASSPQGQGVADTQYF.

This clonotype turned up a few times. DNA for the CDR3: TGCAGCGTTTCTCCCGACAGGGGCAAAAACTATGGCTACACCTTC. Amino acid sequence: CSVSPDRGKNYGYTF. The gene calls are TRBV29-1 and TRBJ1-2, with 8 positions matching TRBD1. This CDR3 comprises 15 residues. V lost 5 bases, J lost 2 bases, and 10 bases stayed unmatched. Germline assignment: CDR1 SQVTM and CDR2 ANQGSEA.

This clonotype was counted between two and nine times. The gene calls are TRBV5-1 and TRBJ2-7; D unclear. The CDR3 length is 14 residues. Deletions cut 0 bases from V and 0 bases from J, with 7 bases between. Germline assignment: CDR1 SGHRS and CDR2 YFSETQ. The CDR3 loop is CASSLGIGSYEQYF. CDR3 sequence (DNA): TGCGCCAGCAGCTTGGGTATAGGCTCCTACGAGCAGTACTTC.

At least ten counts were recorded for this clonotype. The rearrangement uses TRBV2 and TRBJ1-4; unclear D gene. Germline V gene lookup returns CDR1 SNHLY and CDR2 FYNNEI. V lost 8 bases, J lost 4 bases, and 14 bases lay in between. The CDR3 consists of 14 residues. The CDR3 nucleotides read TGTGCCAGCTCAGAGGTTCCCCTTAATGAAAAACTGTTTTTT. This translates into CASSEVPLNEKLFF. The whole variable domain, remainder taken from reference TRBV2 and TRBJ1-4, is EPEVTQTPSHQVTQMGQEVILRCVPISNHLYFYWYRQILGQKVEFLVSFYNNEISEKSEIFDDQFSVERPDGSNFTLKIRSTKLEDSAMYFCASSEVPLNEKLFFGSGTQLSVL.

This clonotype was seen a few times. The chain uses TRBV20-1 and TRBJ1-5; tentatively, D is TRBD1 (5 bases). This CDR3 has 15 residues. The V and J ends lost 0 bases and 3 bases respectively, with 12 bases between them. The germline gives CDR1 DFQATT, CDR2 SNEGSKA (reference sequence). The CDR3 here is CSARDPTASNQPQHF. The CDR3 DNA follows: TGCAGTGCTAGAGACCCGACAGCGTCCAATCAGCCCCAGCATTTT.

CDR3 DNA: TGTGCCGGGGGCACCCTCTACAATGAGCAGTTCTTC. This gives the protein CAGGTLYNEQFF. The gene calls are TRBV12-3 or TRBV12-4 and TRBJ2-1, with D possibly being TRBD1 (6 bases). This CDR3 is 12 amino acids long. V was trimmed by 11 bases and J by 3 bases, leaving 11 bases between them.

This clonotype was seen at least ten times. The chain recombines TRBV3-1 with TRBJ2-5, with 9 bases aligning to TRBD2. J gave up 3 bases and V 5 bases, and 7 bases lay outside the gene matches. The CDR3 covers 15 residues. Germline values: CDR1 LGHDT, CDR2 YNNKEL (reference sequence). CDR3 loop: CASSFGVAGEETQYF. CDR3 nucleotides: TGTGCCAGCAGCTTCGGAGTAGCGGGGGAAGAGACCCAGTACTTC.

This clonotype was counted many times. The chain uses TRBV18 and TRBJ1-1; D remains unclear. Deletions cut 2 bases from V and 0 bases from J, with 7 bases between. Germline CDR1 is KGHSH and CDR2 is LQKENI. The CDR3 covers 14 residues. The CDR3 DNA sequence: TGTGCCAGCTCACCAGACAACATGAACACTGAAGCTTTCTTT. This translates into CASSPDNMNTEAFF.

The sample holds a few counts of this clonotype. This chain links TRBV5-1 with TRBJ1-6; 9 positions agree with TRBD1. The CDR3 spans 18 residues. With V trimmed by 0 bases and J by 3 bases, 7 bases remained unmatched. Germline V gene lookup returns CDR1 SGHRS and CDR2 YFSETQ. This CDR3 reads CASSLEAGQGLYNSPLHF. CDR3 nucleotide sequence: TGCGCCAGCAGCTTGGAAGCAGGACAGGGGCTCTATAATTCACCCCTCCACTTT.

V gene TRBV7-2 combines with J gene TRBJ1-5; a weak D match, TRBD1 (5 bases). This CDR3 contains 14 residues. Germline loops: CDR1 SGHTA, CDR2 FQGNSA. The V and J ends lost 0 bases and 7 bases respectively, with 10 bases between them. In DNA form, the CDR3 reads TGTGCCAGCAGCTTAGCAGGGGCGGGGCAGCCCCAGCATTTT. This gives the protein CASSLAGAGQPQHF.

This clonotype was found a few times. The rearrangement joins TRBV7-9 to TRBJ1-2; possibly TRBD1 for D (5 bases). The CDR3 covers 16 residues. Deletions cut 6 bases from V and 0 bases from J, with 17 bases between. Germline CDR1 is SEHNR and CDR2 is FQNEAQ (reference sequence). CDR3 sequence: CASSEAAGITNYGYTF. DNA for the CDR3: TGTGCCAGCAGTGAAGCGGCAGGGATTACTAACTATGGCTACACCTTC.

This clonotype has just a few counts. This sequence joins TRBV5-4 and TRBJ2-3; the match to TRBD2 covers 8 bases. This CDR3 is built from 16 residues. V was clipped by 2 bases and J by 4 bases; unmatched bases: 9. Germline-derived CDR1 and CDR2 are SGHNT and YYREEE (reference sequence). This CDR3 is CASSFRAGGTSDTQYF. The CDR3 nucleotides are TGTGCCAGCAGCTTTCGGGCGGGGGGTACCTCAGATACGCAGTATTTT.